This T cell receptor (beta chain) stems from a study of shared clonotypes between healthy human individuals. Naive CD8 cells comprised CD45RO-negative, CCR7-positively selected cells, excluding terminally differentiated effector memory CD45RA+ cells. Sequencing used immunoSEQ multiplex PCR; TCRdb keeps in-frame clones, though not all of them. Of about 580,000 clones listed, roughly 98% were seen once; the top ten hold 0.3%. The CDR3 is 14 amino acids. V was pared by 2 bases and J by 2 bases, with 9 bases between. Germline-derived CDR1 and CDR2 are PRHDT and FYEKMQ (reference sequence). The rearrangement uses TRBV13 and TRBJ2-5; D is undetermined. The TCR originated in a man younger than 40 in good health. The specimen was naive CD8+ T cells sorted from blood. The CDR3 sequence is CASSLISQQETQYF. CDR3 sequence (DNA): TGTGCCAGCAGCTTAATTAGTCAGCAAGAGACCCAGTACTTC.